The 20 T cell receptor beta chains reported below all come from one sample, sequenced in a study of CD8 T cells in Susac syndrome. The RNA, about 0.5 to 1 ug, was put through reverse transcription using random hexamers. Using its own MiXCR run on the immunoSEQ multiplex PCR reads, TCRdb lists one record per CDR3 protein. The sample lists about 120,000 distinct CDR3 sequences, around 96% occurring once. The sample taken for sequencing was CD4+ T cells from PBMCs. These receptors all come from a human donor with Susac syndrome.

The DNA of the CDR3 is TGCAGCGTTCGACGACGGGAGGGGTCCCTCAGCACAGATACGCAGTATTTT. Protein: CSVRRREGSLSTDTQYF. The chain is built from TRBV29-1 and TRBJ2-3; 8 bases are a match to TRBD2. Losses at the gene ends were 5 bases for V and 0 bases for J; bases not matched to a gene: 13. Germline V CDR1 and CDR2: SQVTM, ANQGSEA. There are 17 residues in the CDR3.

The chain joins TRBV11-2 to TRBJ2-3; D is unresolved. Deletions cut 3 bases from V and 0 bases from J, with 16 bases between. CDR3 length equals 17 residues. Germline CDR1 reads SGHAT; CDR2 reads FQNNGV. The CDR3: CASSLARRTASTDTQYF. The DNA of the CDR3 is TGTGCCAGCAGCTTGGCGAGACGAACCGCTAGCACAGATACGCAGTATTTT.

The rearrangement links TRBV9 to TRBJ2-1; D may correspond to TRBD1 or TRBD2 (6 bases each). V shed 0 bases and J shed 1 base, with 11 bases lying between them. CDR3 length equals 16 residues. Per the germline V gene, CDR1 is SGDLS and CDR2 is YYNGEE. For the CDR3, the DNA is TGTGCCAGCAGCGTAGTTGGCGGGACATCCTACAATGAGCAGTTCTTC. It yields the protein CASSVVGGTSYNEQFF.

CDR3 loop: CASSPLAGKRDTQYF. Here the CDR3 DNA reads TGCGCCAGCAGCCCCCTAGCGGGAAAGAGAGATACGCAGTATTTT. The chain has TRBV5-1 and TRBJ2-3; 9 bases align to TRBD2. The ends lost 4 bases at V and 5 bases at J; junction bases unmatched: 8. The CDR3 runs to 15 residues. Germline loops: CDR1 SGHRS, CDR2 YFSETQ. The full variable domain, in which reference TRBV5-1 and TRBJ2-3 provide the parts outside the CDR3, is KAGVTQTPRYLIKTRGQQVTLSCSPISGHRSVSWYQQTPGQGLQFLFEYFSETQRNKGNFPGRFSGRQFSNSRSEMNVSTLELGDSALYLCASSPLAGKRDTQYFGPGTRLTVL.

The gene calls are TRBV7-2 and TRBJ1-5, with unresolved D. Germline V gene sequence: CDR1 SGHTA, CDR2 FQGNSA. V was cut by 4 bases and J by 2 bases, with 15 bases left in between. CDR3 size: 16 residues. The CDR3 loop reads CASSSDVPIGNQPQHF. The DNA for the CDR3 is TGTGCCAGCAGCTCGGACGTCCCGATAGGCAATCAGCCCCAGCATTTT. Filled out from reference TRBV7-2 and TRBJ1-5, the complete variable domain reads GAGVSQSPSNKVTEKGKDVELRCDPISGHTALYWYRQSLGQGLEFLIYFQGNSAPDKSGLPSDRFSAERTGGSVSTLTIQRTQQEDSAVYLCASSSDVPIGNQPQHFGDGTRLSIL.

CDR3 sequence reads: CASSQEGLGYGYTF. In DNA, the CDR3 is TGTGCCAGCAGCCAGGAGGGGCTGGGCTATGGCTACACCTTC. The chain joins TRBV3-1 to TRBJ1-2; maybe TRBD1 (5 bases). With 3 bases removed from V and 4 bases from J, the gap between germline ends came to 12 bases. Per germline, CDR1 LGHDT and CDR2 YNNKEL (reference sequence). The CDR3 contains 14 residues. Together with reference TRBV3-1 and TRBJ1-2, the CDR3 gives the full variable domain: DTAVSQTPKYLVTQMGNDKSIKCEQNLGHDTMYWYKQDSKKFLKIMFSYNNKELIINETVPNRFSPKSPDKAHLNLHINSLELGDSAVYFCASSQEGLGYGYTFGSGTRLTVV.

This clonotype was detected only a few times. The V call is TRBV24-1, the J call TRBJ2-1; D gene uncertain. The V gene's germline CDR1 is KGHDR and CDR2 SFDVKD. This CDR3 has 12 amino acids. V lost 3 bases and J lost 4, with 3 bases in between. The CDR3 sequence is CATSDLYNEQFF. In nucleotides, the CDR3 is TGTGCCACCAGTGATCTGTACAATGAGCAGTTCTTC.

This clonotype was counted a single time. The chain has TRBV9 and TRBJ2-3; TRBD2 agrees at 8 bases. CDR3 length equals 16 residues. Germline V gene lookup returns CDR1 SGDLS and CDR2 YYNGEE. The trim removed 2 bases at V and 1 base at J, leaving 6 bases unmatched. The CDR3 here is CASSVTSGRGTDTQYF. CDR3 bases: TGTGCCAGCAGCGTCACTAGCGGTAGAGGCACAGATACGCAGTATTTT.

The chain is built from TRBV9 and TRBJ1-1, with D possibly matching TRBD1 (5 bases). Deletions cut 4 bases from V and 5 bases from J, with 12 bases between. The V gene's germline CDR1 is SGDLS and CDR2 YYNGEE. The length of the CDR3 is 13 residues. CDR3 in amino acids: CASSLGTGTEAFF. The CDR3 coding sequence is TGTGCCAGCAGCCTCGGGACTGGGACTGAAGCTTTCTTT.

V and J are TRBV15 and TRBJ2-7; 7 positions agree with TRBD2. The CDR3 runs 15 residues. Germline CDR1 is LNHNV and CDR2 is YYDKDF (reference sequence). V lost 0 bases, J lost 3 bases, and 5 bases stayed unmatched. The CDR3 loop is CATSREGGGNYEQYF. CDR3 nucleotides: TGTGCCACCAGCAGAGAAGGCGGGGGTAACTACGAGCAGTACTTC.

This chain links TRBV27 with TRBJ2-7, with D unclear. The ends were cut back, 6 bases at V and 7 bases at J, with 10 bases in the middle. The germline V gene has CDR1 MNHEY and CDR2 SMNVEV (reference sequence). The CDR3 sequence is 11 residues long. CDR3 region: CASSSRLEQYF. The CDR3, as DNA: TGTGCCAGCAGCTCCCGGCTGGAGCAGTACTTC.

The rearrangement joins TRBV20-1 to TRBJ2-3; no clear D gene. The V end lost 4 bases, the J end lost 4 bases, and 9 bases lay between the germline ends. Germline CDR1 and CDR2: DFQATT and SNEGSKA (reference sequence). The CDR3 totals 12 residues. The CDR3 DNA sequence: TGCAGTGCTACCCCGATCCCAGATACGCAGTATTTT. Protein sequence: CSATPIPDTQYF.

In its sample, this clonotype was seen a few times. V gene TRBV7-2 combines with J gene TRBJ2-5, with 12 nucleotides matching TRBD2. The CDR3 contains 14 residues. With V trimmed by 5 bases and J by 3 bases, 1 base remained unmatched. The germline V gene has CDR1 SGHTA and CDR2 FQGNSA. In DNA form, the CDR3 reads TGTGCCAGCAGCAGACTAGCGGGAGAAGAGACCCAGTACTTC. This translates into CASSRLAGEETQYF.

This clonotype was detected only once. This chain links TRBV7-9 with TRBJ2-1; 16 nucleotides align to TRBD2. The CDR3 has 18 amino acids. Per germline, CDR1 SEHNR and CDR2 FQNEAQ (reference sequence). The V gene end was trimmed by 7 bases and the J gene end by 0 bases; junction bases not matched to a gene: 6. CDR3 in amino acids: CASIPGLAGGSSYNEQFF. The CDR3 DNA reads TGTGCCAGCATTCCGGGACTAGCGGGAGGGAGCTCCTACAATGAGCAGTTCTTC. The full variable domain, its missing parts supplied by reference TRBV7-9 and TRBJ2-1, is DTGVSQNPRHKITKRGQNVTFRCDPISEHNRLYWYRQTLGQGPEFLTYFQNEAQLEKSRLLSDRFSAERPKGSFSTLEIQRTEQGDSAMYLCASIPGLAGGSSYNEQFFGPGTRLTVL.

This chain joins TRBV4-1 and TRBJ2-7, with D perhaps TRBD2 (6 bases). Looked up from germline, CDR1 is MGHRA and CDR2 is YSYEKL. The V gene lost 4 bases and the J gene lost 2 bases, with 15 bases spanning the gap. The CDR3 sequence is 15 residues long. The CDR3 is CASSLGGVLAYEQYF. The CDR3 DNA follows: TGCGCCAGCAGCCTGGGCGGGGTTTTAGCCTACGAGCAGTACTTC.

The rearrangement joins TRBV9 to TRBJ1-2; no definite D call. V lost 0 bases to trimming and J lost 2 bases, with 8 bases between them. The CDR3 extends over 14 amino acids. Germline V CDR1 and CDR2: SGDLS, YYNGEE. The CDR3 nucleotides read TGTGCCAGCAGCGTAGGTGGGCAGAACTATGGCTACACCTTC. This encodes CASSVGGQNYGYTF.

The chain is built from TRBV1 and TRBJ2-2; TRBD1, the table's D call, lacks a check against the DNA. TRBV1 is labeled a pseudogene. The CDR3 is made up of 15 amino acids. The chain's CDR3 is CTSSLPRGYNGELFF. In nucleotides, the CDR3 is TGCACCAGCAGCCTCCCAAGGGGATATAACGGGGAGCTGTTTTTT.

The V and J genes are TRBV12-3 or TRBV12-4 and TRBJ2-5; possibly TRBD2 for D (5 bases). V lost 1 base to trimming and J lost 5 bases, with 11 bases between them. The CDR3 totals 14 residues. The CDR3 DNA sequence: TGTGCCAGCAGTTTAGAGGATGGCGGGGAGACCCAGTACTTC. It is translated as CASSLEDGGETQYF.

V gene TRBV20-1 combines with J gene TRBJ2-1; 7 positions match TRBD2. The CDR3 is 13 residues long. Germline lookup yields CDR1 DFQATT and CDR2 SNEGSKA (reference sequence). V gave up 1 base and J gave up 10 bases; unmatched junction bases: 7. CDR3 in DNA: TGCAGTGCTAGAGTTCCAGCGGGGATCGAGCAGTTCTTC. Translation: CSARVPAGIEQFF.

This clonotype was recorded only once. The chain employs TRBV12-3 or TRBV12-4 and TRBJ2-1, with TRBD1 matching 8 bases. V lost 5 bases to trimming and J lost 10 bases; unmatched junction nucleotides: 10. This CDR3 is 14 amino acids long. The CDR3 coding sequence is TGTGCCAGCAGTCAAGGGACAGGTTCCAGCGAGCAGTTCTTC. It translates to CASSQGTGSSEQFF.